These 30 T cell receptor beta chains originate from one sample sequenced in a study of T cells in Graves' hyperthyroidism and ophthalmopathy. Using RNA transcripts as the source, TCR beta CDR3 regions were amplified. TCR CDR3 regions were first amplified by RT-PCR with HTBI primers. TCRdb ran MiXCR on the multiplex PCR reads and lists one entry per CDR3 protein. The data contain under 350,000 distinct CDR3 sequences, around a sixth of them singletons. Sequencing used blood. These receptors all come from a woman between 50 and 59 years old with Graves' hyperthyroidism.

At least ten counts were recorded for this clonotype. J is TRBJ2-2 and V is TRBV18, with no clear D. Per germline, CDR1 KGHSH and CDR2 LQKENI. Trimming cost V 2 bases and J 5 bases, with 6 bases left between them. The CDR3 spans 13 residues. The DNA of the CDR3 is TGTGCCAGCTCACCAAGCCGGACCGGGGAGCTGTTTTTT. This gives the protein CASSPSRTGELFF.

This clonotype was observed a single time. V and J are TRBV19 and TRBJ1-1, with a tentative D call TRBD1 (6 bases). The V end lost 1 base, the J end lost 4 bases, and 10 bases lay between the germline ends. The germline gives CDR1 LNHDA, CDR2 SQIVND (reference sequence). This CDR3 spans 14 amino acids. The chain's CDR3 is CASSIAGASTEAFF. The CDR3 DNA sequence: TGTGCCAGTAGTATAGCAGGGGCAAGCACTGAAGCTTTCTTT.

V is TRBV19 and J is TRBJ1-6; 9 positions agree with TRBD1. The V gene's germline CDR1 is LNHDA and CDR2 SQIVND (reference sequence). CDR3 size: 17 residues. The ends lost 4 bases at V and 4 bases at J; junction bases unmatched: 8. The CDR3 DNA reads TGTGCCAGTAGTAACCGGGACAGGGCTGGATATAATTCACCCCTCCACTTT. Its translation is CASSNRDRAGYNSPLHF.

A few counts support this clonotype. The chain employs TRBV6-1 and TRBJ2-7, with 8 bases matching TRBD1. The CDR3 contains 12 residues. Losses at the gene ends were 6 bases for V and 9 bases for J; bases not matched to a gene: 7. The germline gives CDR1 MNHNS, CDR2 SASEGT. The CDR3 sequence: CASRSPGGGQYV. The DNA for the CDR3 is TGTGCCAGCAGGTCTCCAGGGGGCGGGCAGTACGTC.

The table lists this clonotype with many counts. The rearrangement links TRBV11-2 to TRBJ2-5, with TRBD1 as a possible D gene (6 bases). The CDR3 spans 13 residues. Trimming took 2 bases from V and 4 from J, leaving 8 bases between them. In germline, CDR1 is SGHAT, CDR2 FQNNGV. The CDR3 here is CASSLTGPETQYF. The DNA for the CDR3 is TGTGCCAGCAGCTTAACAGGGCCAGAGACCCAGTACTTC.

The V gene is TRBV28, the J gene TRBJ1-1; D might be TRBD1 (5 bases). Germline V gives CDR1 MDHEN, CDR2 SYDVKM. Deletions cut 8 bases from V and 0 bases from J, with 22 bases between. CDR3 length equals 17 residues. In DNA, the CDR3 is TGTGCCAGCTCCGGAACCGCGGGGGGGGGGATGAACACTGAAGCTTTCTTT. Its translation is CASSGTAGGGMNTEAFF.

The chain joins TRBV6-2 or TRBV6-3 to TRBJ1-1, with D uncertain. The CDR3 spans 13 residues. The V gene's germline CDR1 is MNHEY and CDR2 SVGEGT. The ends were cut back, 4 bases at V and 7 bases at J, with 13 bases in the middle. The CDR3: CASSSLREVEAFF. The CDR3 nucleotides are TGTGCCAGCAGTTCCCTGAGGGAGGTTGAAGCTTTCTTT.

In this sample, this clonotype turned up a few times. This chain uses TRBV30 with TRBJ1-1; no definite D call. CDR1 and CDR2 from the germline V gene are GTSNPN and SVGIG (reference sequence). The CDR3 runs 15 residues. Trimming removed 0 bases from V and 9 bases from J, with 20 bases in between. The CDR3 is CAWSVFPDKQGQAFF. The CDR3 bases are TGTGCCTGGAGTGTCTTCCCCGACAAGCAAGGCCAAGCTTTCTTT.

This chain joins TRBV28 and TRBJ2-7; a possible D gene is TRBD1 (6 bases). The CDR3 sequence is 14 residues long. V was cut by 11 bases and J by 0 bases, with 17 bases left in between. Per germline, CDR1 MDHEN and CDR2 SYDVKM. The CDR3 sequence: CADEQGPRSYEQYF. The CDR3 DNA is TGTGCCGATGAGCAGGGGCCCCGCTCCTACGAGCAGTACTTC.

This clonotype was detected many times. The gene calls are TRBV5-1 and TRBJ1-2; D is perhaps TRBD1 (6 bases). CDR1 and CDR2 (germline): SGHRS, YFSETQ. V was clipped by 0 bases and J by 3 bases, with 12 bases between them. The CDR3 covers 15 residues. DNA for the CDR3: TGCGCCAGCAGCTTGGAGGCAGGGGCCTACTATGGCTACACCTTC. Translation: CASSLEAGAYYGYTF.

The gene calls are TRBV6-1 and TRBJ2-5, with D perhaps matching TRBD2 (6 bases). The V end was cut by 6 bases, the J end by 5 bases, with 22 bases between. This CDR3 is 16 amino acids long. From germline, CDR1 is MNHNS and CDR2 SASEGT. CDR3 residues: CASSKYSGPSEETQYF. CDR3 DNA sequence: TGTGCCAGCAGCAAGTACAGCGGGCCCTCCGAGGAGACCCAGTACTTC.

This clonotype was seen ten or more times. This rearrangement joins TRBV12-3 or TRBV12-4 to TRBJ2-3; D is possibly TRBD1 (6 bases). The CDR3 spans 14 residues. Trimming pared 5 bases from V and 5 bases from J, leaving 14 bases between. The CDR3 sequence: CASSNQGPVDTQYF. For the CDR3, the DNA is TGTGCCAGCAGTAATCAGGGGCCGGTAGATACGCAGTATTTT.

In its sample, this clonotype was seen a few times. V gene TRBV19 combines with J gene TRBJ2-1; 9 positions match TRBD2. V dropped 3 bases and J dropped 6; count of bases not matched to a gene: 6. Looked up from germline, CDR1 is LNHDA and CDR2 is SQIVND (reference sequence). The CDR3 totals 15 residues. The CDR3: CASSIAGGPGNEQFF. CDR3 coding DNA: TGTGCCAGTAGTATTGCGGGGGGGCCGGGCAATGAGCAGTTCTTC.

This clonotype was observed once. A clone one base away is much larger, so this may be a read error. This CDR3 reads CASTEQGGEKLSF. The CDR3 coding sequence is TGTGCCAGCACCGAACAGGGTGGTGAAAAACTGTCTTTT. The chain combines TRBV12-3 or TRBV12-4 with TRBJ1-4, with D tentatively TRBD1 (6 bases). The CDR3 sequence is 13 residues long.

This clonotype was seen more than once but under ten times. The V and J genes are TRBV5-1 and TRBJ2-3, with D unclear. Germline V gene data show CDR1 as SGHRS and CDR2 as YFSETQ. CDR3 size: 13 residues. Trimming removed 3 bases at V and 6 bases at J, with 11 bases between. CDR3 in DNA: TGCGCCAGCAGCTCCCCAGCAGCCGATACGCAGTATTTT. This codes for CASSSPAADTQYF.

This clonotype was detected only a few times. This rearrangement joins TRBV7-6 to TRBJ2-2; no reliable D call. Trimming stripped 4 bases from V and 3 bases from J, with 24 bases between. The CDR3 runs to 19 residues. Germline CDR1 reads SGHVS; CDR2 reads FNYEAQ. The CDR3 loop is CASSSLETVERSYTGELFF. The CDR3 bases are TGTGCCAGCAGCTCGCTCGAGACGGTGGAGCGAAGTTACACCGGGGAGCTGTTTTTT.

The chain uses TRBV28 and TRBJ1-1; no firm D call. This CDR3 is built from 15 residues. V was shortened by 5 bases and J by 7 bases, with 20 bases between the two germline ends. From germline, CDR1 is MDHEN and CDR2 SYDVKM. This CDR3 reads CASSPRTSLPLEAFF. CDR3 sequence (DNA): TGTGCCAGCAGTCCGCGGACCTCTTTACCCCTTGAAGCTTTCTTT.

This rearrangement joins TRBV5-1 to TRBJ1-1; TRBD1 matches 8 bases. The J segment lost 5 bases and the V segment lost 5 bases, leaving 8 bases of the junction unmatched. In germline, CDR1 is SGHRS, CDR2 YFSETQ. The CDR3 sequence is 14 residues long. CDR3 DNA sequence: TGCGCCAGCAGTCCAGGGGGCCCTGAGACTGAAGCTTTCTTT. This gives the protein CASSPGGPETEAFF.

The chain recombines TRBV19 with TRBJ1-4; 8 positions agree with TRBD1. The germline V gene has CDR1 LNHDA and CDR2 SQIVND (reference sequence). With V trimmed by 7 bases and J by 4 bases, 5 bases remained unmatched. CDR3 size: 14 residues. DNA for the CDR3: TGTGCCAGTACCTGGGGGACAGGTAATGAAAAACTGTTTTTT. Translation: CASTWGTGNEKLFF.

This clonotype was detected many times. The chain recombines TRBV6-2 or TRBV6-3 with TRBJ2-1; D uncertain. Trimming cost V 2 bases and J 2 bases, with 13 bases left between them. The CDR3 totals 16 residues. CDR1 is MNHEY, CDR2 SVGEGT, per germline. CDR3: CASSYPDGDPYNEQFF. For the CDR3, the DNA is TGTGCCAGCAGTTACCCCGACGGTGACCCCTACAATGAGCAGTTCTTC.

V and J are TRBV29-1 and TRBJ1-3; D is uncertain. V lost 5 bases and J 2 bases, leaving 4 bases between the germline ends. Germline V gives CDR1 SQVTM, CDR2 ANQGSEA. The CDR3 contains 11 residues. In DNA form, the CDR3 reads TGCAGCGTTTCCGCTGGAAACACCATATATTTT. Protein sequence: CSVSAGNTIYF.

CDR3 amino acids: CASSQSLQGYEQFF. The CDR3 region has the DNA TGTGCCAGCAGCCAATCGCTACAGGGCTATGAGCAGTTCTTC. This sequence joins TRBV16 and TRBJ2-1, with D possibly TRBD1 on 6 matching bases. The CDR3 sequence is 14 residues long. The V end was cut by 0 bases, the J end by 8 bases, with 11 bases between. In germline, CDR1 is KGHSY, CDR2 FQNENV.

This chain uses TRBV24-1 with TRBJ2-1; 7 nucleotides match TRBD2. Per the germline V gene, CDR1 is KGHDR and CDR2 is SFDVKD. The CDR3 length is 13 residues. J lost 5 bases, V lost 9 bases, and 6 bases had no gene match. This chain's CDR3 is CATGWGGDNEQFF. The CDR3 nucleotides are TGTGCCACCGGATGGGGGGGGGACAATGAGCAGTTCTTC.

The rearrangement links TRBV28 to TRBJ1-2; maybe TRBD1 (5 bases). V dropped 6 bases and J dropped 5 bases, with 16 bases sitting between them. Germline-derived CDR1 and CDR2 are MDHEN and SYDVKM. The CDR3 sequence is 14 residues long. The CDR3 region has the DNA TGTGCCAGCAGCACAGGACGGCGGACGTATGGCTACACCTTC. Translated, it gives CASSTGRRTYGYTF.

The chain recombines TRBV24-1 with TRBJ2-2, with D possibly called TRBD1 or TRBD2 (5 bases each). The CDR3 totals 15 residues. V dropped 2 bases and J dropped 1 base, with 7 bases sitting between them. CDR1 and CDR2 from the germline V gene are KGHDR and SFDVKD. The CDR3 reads CATSDWDLNTGELFF. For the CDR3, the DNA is TGTGCCACCAGTGATTGGGACCTGAACACCGGGGAGCTGTTTTTT.

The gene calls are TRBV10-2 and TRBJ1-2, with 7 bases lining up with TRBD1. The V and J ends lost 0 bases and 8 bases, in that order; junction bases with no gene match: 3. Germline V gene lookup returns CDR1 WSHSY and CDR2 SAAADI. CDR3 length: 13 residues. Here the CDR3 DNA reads TGCGCCAGCAGTGAGTCGCCCAGGGGGGGCTACACCTTC. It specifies CASSESPRGGYTF.

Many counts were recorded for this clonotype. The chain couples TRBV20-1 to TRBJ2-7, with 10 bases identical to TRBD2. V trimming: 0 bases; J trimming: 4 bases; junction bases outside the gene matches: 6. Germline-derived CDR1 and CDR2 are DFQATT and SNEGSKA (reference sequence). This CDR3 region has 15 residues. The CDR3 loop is CSARDPTSGEYEQYF. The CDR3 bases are TGCAGTGCTAGAGACCCCACTAGCGGGGAGTACGAGCAGTACTTC.

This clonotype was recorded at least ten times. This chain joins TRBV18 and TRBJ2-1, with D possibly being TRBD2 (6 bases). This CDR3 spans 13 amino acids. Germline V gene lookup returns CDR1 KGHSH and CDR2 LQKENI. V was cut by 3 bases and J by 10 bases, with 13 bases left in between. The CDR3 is CASSPPGLMEQFF. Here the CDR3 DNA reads TGTGCCAGCTCACCCCCGGGACTGATGGAGCAGTTCTTC.

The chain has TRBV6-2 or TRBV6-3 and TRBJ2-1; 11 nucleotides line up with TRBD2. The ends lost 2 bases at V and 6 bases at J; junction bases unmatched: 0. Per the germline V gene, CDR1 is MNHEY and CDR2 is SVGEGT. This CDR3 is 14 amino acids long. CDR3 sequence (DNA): TGTGCCAGCAGTTACACTAGCGGGAGCAATGAGCAGTTCTTC. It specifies CASSYTSGSNEQFF.

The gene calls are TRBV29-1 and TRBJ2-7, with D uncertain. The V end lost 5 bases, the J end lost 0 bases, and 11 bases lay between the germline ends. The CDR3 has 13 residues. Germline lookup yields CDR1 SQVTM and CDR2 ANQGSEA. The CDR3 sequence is CSVQAAGSYEQYF. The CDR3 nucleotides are TGCAGCGTTCAGGCGGCTGGCTCCTACGAGCAGTACTTC.